The rows below give T cell receptor beta chains drawn from one sample of a study of T cell clones after liver transplantation. Libraries were prepared by immunoSEQ multiplex PCR; TCRdb keeps only in-frame clonotypes and omits some of them. Among about 120,000 clones listed, 90% were seen once. This specimen consisted of CD4+ T cells from blood, obtained 12 months after liver transplant. The source is a human patient who received a liver transplant. Some T cells could come from the graft donor. The CDR3 runs from the conserved cysteine through the conserved F or W. D genes are given only for firm matches. For some rows the clone size is stated as once, few or many, or as a class when expanded; others skip it.

J gene: TRBJ2-3
V gene: TRBV5-1
CDR3 length: 16
clone size: .
D gene: TRBD2
CDR3 DNA: TGCGCCAGCAGCATGGGACTCCGGGGGGGCACAGATACGCAGTATTTT
CDR3 protein: CASSMGLRGGTDTQYF

J gene: TRBJ2-2
V gene: TRBV11-3
CDR3 length: 15
clone size: .
D gene: TRBD2
CDR3 DNA: TGTGCCAGCAGCTTGGCGGGAGTAGGGACCGGGGAGCTGTTTTTT
CDR3 protein: CASSLAGVGTGELFF

J gene: TRBJ1-1
V gene: TRBV30
CDR3 length: 13
clone size: .
D gene: .
CDR3 DNA: TGTGCCTGGAGCCCGACCCTAGGGGCTGAAGCTTTCTTT
CDR3 protein: CAWSPTLGAEAFF

J gene: TRBJ1-1
V gene: TRBV12-5
CDR3 length: 14
clone size: .
D gene: .
CDR3 DNA: TGTGCTAGTGGGCGCGGGACGGGCAACACTGAAGCTTTCTTT
CDR3 protein: CASGRGTGNTEAFF

J gene: TRBJ1-2
V gene: TRBV19
CDR3 length: 12
clone size: .
D gene: .
CDR3 DNA: TGTGCCAGTAGTATCAGGGGCGGTGGCTACACCTTC
CDR3 protein: CASSIRGGGYTF

J gene: TRBJ2-2
V gene: TRBV7-2
CDR3 length: 16
clone size: once
D gene: TRBD2
CDR3 DNA: TGTGCCAGCAGCTTAGACGCGGGAGTCCCCACCGGGGAGCTGTTTTTT
CDR3 protein: CASSLDAGVPTGELFF

J gene: TRBJ1-1
V gene: TRBV5-8
CDR3 length: 12
clone size: .
D gene: .
CDR3 DNA: TGTGCCAGCAGCTTGCTAGTCACTGAAGCTTTCTTT
CDR3 protein: CASSLLVTEAFF

J gene: TRBJ1-2
V gene: TRBV29-1
CDR3 length: 12
clone size: once
D gene: .
CDR3 DNA: TGCAGCGTTGAAGACGGAGGCTATGGCTACACCTTC
CDR3 protein: CSVEDGGYGYTF

J gene: TRBJ2-3
V gene: TRBV5-1
CDR3 length: 12
clone size: .
D gene: .
CDR3 DNA: TGCGCCAGCAGCTTGCAAGATAATACGCAGTATTTT
CDR3 protein: CASSLQDNTQYF

J gene: TRBJ1-1
V gene: TRBV21-1
CDR3 length: 17
clone size: .
D gene: .
CDR3 DNA: TGTGCCAGCAGCAAGGGTAGCCGGGGGCGCATGAACACTGAAGCTTTCTTT
CDR3 protein: CASSKGSRGRMNTEAFF

J gene: TRBJ1-2
V gene: TRBV27
CDR3 length: 12
clone size: once
D gene: .
CDR3 DNA: TGTGCCAGCGCGGGCAGGGATTATGGCTACACCTTC
CDR3 protein: CASAGRDYGYTF

J gene: TRBJ2-1
V gene: TRBV6-5
CDR3 length: 13
clone size: .
D gene: TRBD2
CDR3 DNA: TGTGCCACCCTAGCGGGGTCCTACAATGAGCAGTTCTTC
CDR3 protein: CATLAGSYNEQFF

J gene: TRBJ1-1
V gene: TRBV7-2
CDR3 length: 14
clone size: .
D gene: TRBD1
CDR3 DNA: TGTGCCAGCACCTACGGACAGGGGAACACTGAAGCTTTCTTT
CDR3 protein: CASTYGQGNTEAFF

J gene: TRBJ2-1
V gene: TRBV5-1
CDR3 length: 18
clone size: once
D gene: TRBD2
CDR3 DNA: TGCGCCAACAGCCCAACTTCCGGGACTAGCGGGAGGTCCAATGAGCAGTTCTTC
CDR3 protein: CANSPTSGTSGRSNEQFF